These 10 T cell receptor beta chains were all obtained from the same sample, sequenced in a study of CD8 T cells in ankylosing spondylitis. Study-wide points: For ankylosing spondylitis blood, a TCR beta motif of about eight highly homologous variants appeared characteristic.

These TCRs' antigens remain unknown. TCRdb independently ran MiXCR on the 5' RACE reads; one entry per CDR3 protein. The sample gives 500,000 or so distinct CDR3 sequences, roughly 5.2% of which show up once; under 4.5% is in the top ten. The sample was blood, either unsorted or a sorted T cell fraction (not recorded which). Every receptor here comes from a male donor with ankylosing spondylitis.

This clonotype was seen many times. The rearrangement joins TRBV29-1 to TRBJ2-5, with 8 bases identical to TRBD1. Losses at the gene ends were 6 bases for V and 4 bases for J; bases not matched to a gene: 7. The germline gives CDR1 SQVTM, CDR2 ANQGSEA. The CDR3 runs 13 residues. The CDR3 is CSVDQGARETQYF. The CDR3 nucleotides read TGCAGCGTAGATCAGGGGGCGCGAGAGACCCAGTACTTC.

The table lists this clonotype with many counts. V is TRBV20-1 and J is TRBJ2-2; 8 nucleotides line up with TRBD1. Trimming removed 5 bases from V and 3 bases from J; junction bases left unmatched: 8. Germline V gene data show CDR1 as DFQATT and CDR2 as SNEGSKA (reference sequence). The CDR3 loop spans 15 amino acids. In nucleotides, the CDR3 is TGCAGTGCTGGATCCGGGACAGGATACACCGGGGAGCTGTTTTTT. Its translation: CSAGSGTGYTGELFF.

This clonotype was detected ten times or more. The J gene is TRBJ1-1, the V gene TRBV19; a weak D match, TRBD1 (5 bases). This CDR3 is built from 14 residues. V lost 7 bases to trimming and J lost 1 base, with 13 bases between them. Per the germline V gene, CDR1 is LNHDA and CDR2 is SQIVND (reference sequence). CDR3 in DNA: TGTGCCAGTACCCCCTGGGGGGGGAACACTGAAGCTTTCTTT. Translation: CASTPWGGNTEAFF.

This clonotype was detected many times. V is TRBV20-1 and J is TRBJ1-4; no clear D. The CDR3 covers 11 residues. Germline loops: CDR1 DFQATT, CDR2 SNEGSKA (reference sequence). The V gene lost 3 bases and the J gene lost 8 bases, with 7 bases spanning the gap. The CDR3 here is CSASPQEKLFF. The DNA for the CDR3 is TGCAGTGCTAGTCCTCAGGAAAAACTGTTTTTT.

The chain employs TRBV11-1 and TRBJ2-3; 12 bases match TRBD2. There are 18 residues in the CDR3. V was clipped by 5 bases and J by 3 bases; unmatched bases: 12. Germline CDR1 reads SGHAT; CDR2 reads FQDESV (reference sequence). Written as DNA, the CDR3 is TGTGCCAGCAGCAGAAAGGTGACTAGCGGGAGTGTAACAGATACGCAGTATTTT. Translation: CASSRKVTSGSVTDTQYF.

This clonotype was seen only a few times. The chain joins TRBV4-3 to TRBJ2-2, with D perhaps TRBD1 (6 bases). The V and J ends lost 1 base and 2 bases respectively, with 11 bases between them. The CDR3 loop spans 16 amino acids. From germline, CDR1 is LGHNA and CDR2 YSLEER. The CDR3 DNA reads TGCGCCAGCAGCCAAGCACAGGGTTTCAACACCGGGGAGCTGTTTTTT. This translates into CASSQAQGFNTGELFF.

J is TRBJ2-5 and V is TRBV7-2, with 7 bases lining up with TRBD1. This CDR3 is built from 15 residues. The J segment lost 7 bases and the V segment lost 6 bases, leaving 14 bases of the junction unmatched. Germline CDR1 reads SGHTA; CDR2 reads FQGNSA. CDR3 DNA sequence: TGTGCCAGCAGTTCTAGCCGGGACAGTTGGTGGACCCAGTACTTC. Its translation is CASSSSRDSWWTQYF.

In its sample, this clonotype was seen many times. The chain is built from TRBV20-1 and TRBJ2-7; D may be TRBD1 (6 bases). The CDR3 loop spans 15 amino acids. V lost 4 bases, J lost 2 bases, and 18 bases lay in between. CDR1 is DFQATT, CDR2 SNEGSKA, per germline (reference sequence). The CDR3: CSATNPRTATYEQYF. The CDR3 DNA reads TGCAGTGCTACGAACCCTAGGACAGCTACCTACGAGCAGTACTTC.

This clonotype was counted many times. The chain couples TRBV20-1 to TRBJ1-1, with D perhaps TRBD1 (5 bases). In germline, CDR1 is DFQATT, CDR2 SNEGSKA (reference sequence). The CDR3 runs 13 residues. Trimming cost V 6 bases and J 4 bases, with 15 bases left between them. The CDR3 here is CSAYQRDGTEAFF. As DNA, the CDR3 is TGCAGTGCATACCAGAGGGACGGCACTGAAGCTTTCTTT.

This clonotype was observed many times. The rearrangement links TRBV7-2 to TRBJ1-5; D is perhaps TRBD1 (5 bases). The CDR3 loop spans 15 amino acids. V lost 4 bases, J lost 6 bases, and 16 bases lay in between. The V gene's germline CDR1 is SGHTA and CDR2 FQGNSA. The CDR3 sequence is CASSSRAGTGQPQHF. As DNA, the CDR3 is TGTGCCAGCAGCTCCCGAGCGGGGACGGGTCAGCCCCAGCATTTT.